The clone carrying this T cell receptor beta chain was seen ten or more times. Its cognate antigen is unknown. Time point meaning: persistent/refractory GD, antithyroid drugs over 5 years with positive TRAb. PBMC RNA was the source of the TCR library. The sample belongs to a study of regulatory T cells in long-lasting Graves disease. Regarding the study as a whole: The TCR repertoire of persistent Graves' patients was less diverse than that of newly diagnosed ones.

The CDR3 runs 13 residues. The V end lost 1 base, the J end lost 3 bases, and 7 bases lay between the germline ends. CDR1 is SGHTA and CDR2 is FQGNSA in the germline V gene. Building the TCR beta libraries relied on iRepertoire HTBI primers, and CDR3 regions underwent Arm-PCR. TCRdb ran MiXCR on the multiplex PCR reads and lists one entry per CDR3 protein. The data hold roughly 500,000 distinct CDR3 sequences, with around a fifth observed a single time. The rearrangement uses TRBV7-2 and TRBJ2-7, with unresolved D. This sequence originates from a female donor with Graves disease. Sample: peripheral blood mononuclear cells (PBMCs), taken when the disease was refractory, from a patient treated with antithyroid drugs. CDR3 protein: CASSLVGIYEQYF. The CDR3 DNA sequence: TGTGCCAGCAGCTTAGTTGGTATCTACGAGCAGTACTTC.